The 18 T cell receptor beta chains below come from one sample, sequenced in a study of shared clonotypes between healthy human individuals. Generated by immunoSEQ multiplex PCR, the TCRdb table keeps only in-frame clones and is missing some. The sample shows a few million clones, roughly 93% of them seen only once. Sequenced: naive CD4+ T cells from PBMCs. The subset: CD45RA+ positively selected. The receptors were gathered from a man younger than 35 in good health. Some clones in this sample may be carry-over from other donors' samples.

CDR3 sequence (DNA): TGTGCCAGTAGCTCATCAGTGTCGGGGGTATATGAAAAACTGTTTTTT. It specifies CASSSSVSGVYEKLFF. The gene calls are TRBV19 and TRBJ1-4, with D possibly matching TRBD1 (5 bases). The CDR3 contains 16 residues. Trimming removed 6 bases at V and 6 bases at J, with 20 bases between. The V gene's germline CDR1 is LNHDA and CDR2 SQIVND (reference sequence).

The V and J genes are TRBV5-1 and TRBJ2-2; possibly TRBD1 or TRBD2 for D (5 bases each). The CDR3 sequence is 15 residues long. The V end was cut by 3 bases, the J end by 6 bases, with 15 bases between. Germline CDR1 and CDR2: SGHRS and YFSETQ. The chain's CDR3 is CASSWDPGGSGELFF. The DNA for the CDR3 is TGCGCCAGCAGCTGGGACCCCGGAGGCTCCGGGGAGCTGTTTTTT.

The chain is built from TRBV30 and TRBJ1-4; D is undetermined. Looked up from germline, CDR1 is GTSNPN and CDR2 is SVGIG (reference sequence). CDR3 length equals 13 residues. Trimming stripped 0 bases from V and 7 bases from J, with 9 bases between. The CDR3 nucleotides are TGTGCCTGGAGTGTAAGGTTCGGTGAAAAACTGTTTTTT. Translated, it gives CAWSVRFGEKLFF.

The CDR3 nucleotides read TGTGCCAGCAGCTTGGCCCAAGGACAGGGGAACATTCAGTACTTC. This sequence encodes CASSLAQGQGNIQYF. The chain carries TRBV5-4 and TRBJ2-4, with 9 bases lining up with TRBD1. J gave up 7 bases and V 0 bases, and 5 bases lay outside the gene matches. Germline CDR1 is SGHNT and CDR2 is YYREEE (reference sequence). The CDR3 has 15 amino acids.

This sequence joins TRBV2 and TRBJ2-1; TRBD2 aligns across 11 bases. V lost 4 bases, J lost 6 bases, and 8 bases stayed unmatched. This CDR3 has 16 residues. CDR1 and CDR2 from the germline V gene are SNHLY and FYNNEI. CDR3 in DNA: TGTGCCAGCAGTGCCCAACTAGCGGGAGCCTCCAATGAGCAGTTCTTC. Amino acids: CASSAQLAGASNEQFF. The variable domain in full, completed from reference TRBV2 and TRBJ2-1, reads EPEVTQTPSHQVTQMGQEVILRCVPISNHLYFYWYRQILGQKVEFLVSFYNNEISEKSEIFDDQFSVERPDGSNFTLKIRSTKLEDSAMYFCASSAQLAGASNEQFFGPGTRLTVL.

The chain carries TRBV2 and TRBJ2-7, with 8 nucleotides matching TRBD1. CDR3 length: 14 residues. Trimming cost V 6 bases and J 4 bases; bases outside gene matches: 8. Germline V CDR1 and CDR2: SNHLY, FYNNEI. This CDR3 reads CASSGQGARYEQYF. The DNA for the CDR3 is TGTGCCAGCAGCGGACAGGGTGCTAGGTACGAGCAGTACTTC.

The chain links TRBV2 to TRBJ2-2, with TRBD2 as a possible D gene (6 bases). CDR1 is SNHLY, CDR2 FYNNEI, per germline. This CDR3 has 15 amino acids. Trimming took off 3 bases at V and 1 base at J, with 9 bases between the two ends. The CDR3 DNA reads TGTGCCAGCAGTGAGGGTAGCGGGAACACCGGGGAGCTGTTTTTT. Translation: CASSEGSGNTGELFF.

The rearrangement uses TRBV11-3 and TRBJ2-1; 9 bases match TRBD2. V lost 0 bases to trimming and J lost 9 bases; unmatched junction nucleotides: 9. CDR1 SGHNT and CDR2 YENEEA come from the germline V gene. The CDR3 spans 16 residues. The CDR3 DNA sequence: TGTGCCAGCAGCTTAGATTTAGGCGGGAGGGGCGGTGAGCAGTTCTTC. Translation gives CASSLDLGGRGGEQFF.

This chain links TRBV5-1 with TRBJ1-1, with D uncertain. V was pared by 0 bases and J by 6 bases, with 9 bases between. The CDR3 consists of 13 residues. CDR1 is SGHRS and CDR2 is YFSETQ in the germline V gene. DNA for the CDR3: TGCGCCAGCAGCTTGGACCCCCGGGCTGAAGCTTTCTTT. This encodes CASSLDPRAEAFF.

This clone has a single count. The rearrangement uses TRBV7-9 and TRBJ2-1, with D maybe TRBD2 (6 bases). Deletions cut 2 bases from V and 1 base from J, with 15 bases between. Looked up from germline, CDR1 is SEHNR and CDR2 is FQNEAQ (reference sequence). The CDR3 runs 17 residues. This chain's CDR3 is CASSLHSGPVSYNEQFF. In nucleotides, the CDR3 is TGTGCCAGCAGCTTACACAGCGGGCCCGTATCCTACAATGAGCAGTTCTTC.

This chain connects TRBV18 to TRBJ1-1, with D possibly TRBD1 on 5 matching bases. The CDR3 spans 15 residues. Germline V gene sequence: CDR1 KGHSH, CDR2 LQKENI. Deletions cut 1 base from V and 1 base from J, with 10 bases between. The CDR3, as DNA: TGTGCCAGCTCACCACGGCAGGGAGAGAACACTGAAGCTTTCTTT. Translated: CASSPRQGENTEAFF.

V and J are TRBV9 and TRBJ1-2, with D possibly TRBD1 on 6 matching bases. V was cut by 0 bases and J by 4 bases, with 19 bases left in between. The germline V gene encodes CDR1 SGDLS and CDR2 YYNGEE. This CDR3 spans 17 amino acids. The CDR3 DNA reads as TGTGCCAGCAGCGTAGACGAGGGAGGACAGCTTTCCTATGGCTACACCTTC. This translates into CASSVDEGGQLSYGYTF.

The V gene is TRBV29-1, the J gene TRBJ2-5, with D unresolved. The last part of the DNA fits TRBJ2-7 better; the J call may be wrong. The CDR3 runs 13 residues. The germline V gene has CDR1 SQVTM and CDR2 ANQGSEA. The CDR3 loop is CSVETIAINEQYF. The CDR3, as DNA: TGCAGCGTTGAAACTATCGCTATAAACGAGCAGTACTTC.

The chain couples TRBV5-6 to TRBJ2-3; a weak D match, TRBD2 (5 bases). Germline CDR1 and CDR2: SGHDT and YYEEEE. The ends were cut back, 5 bases at V and 6 bases at J, with 16 bases in the middle. The CDR3 is 14 residues long. CDR3 nucleotide sequence: TGTGCCAGCAGTTCACCGCGAGGGCCCGATACGCAGTATTTT. It translates to CASSSPRGPDTQYF.

The V gene is TRBV5-8, the J gene TRBJ2-2; D might be TRBD1 (5 bases). Germline CDR1 is SGHTS and CDR2 is YDEGEE. The CDR3 consists of 13 residues. Trimming took off 1 base at V and 6 bases at J, with 7 bases between the two ends. The CDR3 spells CASSLSGSGELFF. The DNA of the CDR3 is TGTGCCAGCAGCTTGTCAGGGTCCGGGGAGCTGTTTTTT. Filled out from reference TRBV5-8 and TRBJ2-2, the complete variable domain reads EAGVTQSPTHLIKTRGQQATLRCSPISGHTSVYWYQQALGLGLQFLLWYDEGEERNRGNFPPRFSGRQFPNYSSELNVNALELEDSALYLCASSLSGSGELFFGEGSRLTVL.

As concerns this clone: The sample contains more than one DNA sequence encoding this CDR3. This chain connects TRBV5-1 to TRBJ2-3; D unclear. Deletions cut 1 base from V and 0 bases from J, with 3 bases between. Germline V gene data show CDR1 as SGHRS and CDR2 as YFSETQ. The CDR3 is 13 residues long. CDR3 coding DNA: TGCGCCAGCAGCTTGCTCAGCACAGATACGCAGTATTTT. Its translation is CASSLLSTDTQYF.

This chain connects TRBV6-1 to TRBJ2-7; no reliable D call. The V gene lost 6 bases and the J gene lost 4 bases, with 13 bases spanning the gap. The CDR3 extends over 13 amino acids. CDR1 is MNHNS, CDR2 SASEGT, per germline. The DNA of the CDR3 is TGTGCCAGCAGAAAGGGCCGGGCTTACGAGCAGTACTTC. It codes for CASRKGRAYEQYF.

The J gene is TRBJ2-5, the V gene TRBV10-1; D gene ambiguous. This CDR3 has 13 amino acids. Trimming shortened V by 4 bases and J by 4 bases, and 10 bases separated the two germline ends. Germline CDR1 and CDR2: WNHNN and SYGVQD (reference sequence). CDR3 nucleotide sequence: TGCGCCAGCAGTGGCCCCATCGGAGAGACCCAGTACTTC. Amino acids: CASSGPIGETQYF.